A selection of T cell receptor beta chains follows, all from one sample in a study of T cell responses to AZD1222 COVID-19 vaccine. Method: immunoSEQ multiplex PCR; TCRdb's copy keeps in-frame clones and lacks some. The table has tens of thousands of clones, more than 70% seen once. Source: peripheral blood, taken on day 0 of AZD1222 vaccination. These receptors were taken from an adult in good health. Both conserved end residues are part of each CDR3. Some rows mark clone size as missing; the rest say once, few, many or name a class of expanded clone.

clone size: once; V gene: TRBV28; CDR3 protein: CASSPLSYGYTF
clone size: -; V gene: TRBV28; CDR3 protein: CASSFRGGTEAFF
clone size: -; V gene: TRBV5-1; CDR3 protein: CASSLKTESEKLFF
clone size: -; V gene: TRBV6-5; CDR3 protein: CASSYLGGTVNTEAFF
clone size: -; V gene: TRBV19; CDR3 protein: CASSSKRTGELFF
clone size: once; V gene: TRBV11-1; CDR3 protein: CASSPQGPSEVTQYF
clone size: -; V gene: TRBV6-2/TRBV6-3; CDR3 protein: CASSYSRLAKDIQYF
clone size: -; V gene: TRBV29-1; CDR3 protein: CSVEDRSVGYTF
clone size: -; V gene: TRBV7-8; CDR3 protein: CASSPGTYNEQFF
clone size: -; V gene: TRBV7-3; CDR3 protein: CASSLGGGLNNEQFF
clone size: -; V gene: TRBV6-5; CDR3 protein: CASRQSTYEQYF
clone size: -; V gene: TRBV19; CDR3 protein: CASNRGEGNQPQHF
clone size: -; V gene: TRBV4-1; CDR3 protein: CASSLGGTGDEKLFF
clone size: -; V gene: TRBV7-2; CDR3 protein: CASRVSGTGEQYF
clone size: -; V gene: TRBV12-3/TRBV12-4; CDR3 protein: CASSPGTEAFF
clone size: -; V gene: TRBV18; CDR3 protein: CASSPPLHGRKGNEKLFF
clone size: once; V gene: TRBV5-6; CDR3 protein: CASSLEPPAIEQYF
clone size: -; V gene: TRBV6-5; CDR3 protein: CASSYRGKPYEQYF
clone size: -; V gene: TRBV2; CDR3 protein: CASSENRRLNSPLHF
clone size: once; V gene: TRBV19; CDR3 protein: CASSTAGTTKNIQYF
clone size: -; V gene: TRBV6-5; CDR3 protein: CASNNEGDRAFF
clone size: once; V gene: TRBV6-5; CDR3 protein: CASSPGLAGGDTQYF
clone size: -; V gene: TRBV21-1; CDR3 protein: CASSKGWGRVDRAFF
clone size: -; V gene: TRBV5-1; CDR3 protein: CASTPTGGGGYTF
clone size: -; V gene: TRBV28; CDR3 protein: CASSLGTEAFF
clone size: -; V gene: TRBV28; CDR3 protein: CASSPRGTSEDTQYF
clone size: -; V gene: TRBV6-2/TRBV6-3; CDR3 protein: CASSYQDRENQPQHF
clone size: -; V gene: TRBV18; CDR3 protein: CASSYDRGTGANVLTF
clone size: once; V gene: TRBV19; CDR3 protein: CASSSVRQGHTEAFF
clone size: -; V gene: TRBV21-1; CDR3 protein: CASSLTGLAGAGTDTQYF
clone size: -; V gene: TRBV7-8; CDR3 protein: CASSLARSGASPLHF
clone size: -; V gene: TRBV9; CDR3 protein: CASSVEDRGWAEAFF
clone size: -; V gene: TRBV18; CDR3 protein: CASSSGQGNYGYTF
clone size: -; V gene: TRBV19; CDR3 protein: CASSIGGHGYGYTF
clone size: -; V gene: TRBV7-2; CDR3 protein: CASSLVGTSPSYEQYF
clone size: -; V gene: TRBV18; CDR3 protein: CASSPEAASNYGYTF
clone size: -; V gene: TRBV5-6; CDR3 protein: CASSSIAGDYTQYF
clone size: -; V gene: TRBV7-3; CDR3 protein: CASSLIFPAGTYEQYF
clone size: -; V gene: TRBV20-1; CDR3 protein: CSVVGSNEQFF
clone size: -; V gene: TRBV7-2; CDR3 protein: CASSLRQLRASYTF
clone size: -; V gene: TRBV12-3/TRBV12-4; CDR3 protein: CASKRTGTGELFF
clone size: -; V gene: TRBV6-5; CDR3 protein: CASGGRQGGQPQHF
clone size: -; V gene: TRBV12-1; CDR3 protein: CASSFVRRQGKSTEAFF
clone size: -; V gene: TRBV3-1/TRBV3-2; CDR3 protein: CATGKGRGGRSGTEAFF
clone size: -; V gene: TRBV27; CDR3 protein: CASSYVPGQVWEQYF
clone size: once; V gene: TRBV28; CDR3 protein: CASLAGGYDTQYF
clone size: -; V gene: TRBV7-2; CDR3 protein: CASSLWTGKDNSPLHF
clone size: few; V gene: TRBV6-2/TRBV6-3; CDR3 protein: CASSSDSRAFF
clone size: -; V gene: TRBV6-6; CDR3 protein: CASSYVGGKETQYF
clone size: -; V gene: TRBV6-5; CDR3 protein: CASSTGGGQPQHF
clone size: few; V gene: TRBV5-3; CDR3 protein: CARREERGAPREQYF
clone size: -; V gene: TRBV7-6; CDR3 protein: CASSLASSGVGDQYF
clone size: -; V gene: TRBV9; CDR3 protein: CASSEGQTRSSGNTIYF
clone size: -; V gene: TRBV29-1; CDR3 protein: CSASTGAENEKLFF
clone size: few; V gene: TRBV5-1; CDR3 protein: CASSLVSGEQPQHF
clone size: -; V gene: TRBV19; CDR3 protein: CASSELAGASYEQYF
clone size: -; V gene: TRBV18; CDR3 protein: CASSPDAGETQYF
clone size: -; V gene: TRBV7-3; CDR3 protein: CASSLVGGVGQPQHF
clone size: -; V gene: TRBV18; CDR3 protein: CASSPAGSGDTQYF